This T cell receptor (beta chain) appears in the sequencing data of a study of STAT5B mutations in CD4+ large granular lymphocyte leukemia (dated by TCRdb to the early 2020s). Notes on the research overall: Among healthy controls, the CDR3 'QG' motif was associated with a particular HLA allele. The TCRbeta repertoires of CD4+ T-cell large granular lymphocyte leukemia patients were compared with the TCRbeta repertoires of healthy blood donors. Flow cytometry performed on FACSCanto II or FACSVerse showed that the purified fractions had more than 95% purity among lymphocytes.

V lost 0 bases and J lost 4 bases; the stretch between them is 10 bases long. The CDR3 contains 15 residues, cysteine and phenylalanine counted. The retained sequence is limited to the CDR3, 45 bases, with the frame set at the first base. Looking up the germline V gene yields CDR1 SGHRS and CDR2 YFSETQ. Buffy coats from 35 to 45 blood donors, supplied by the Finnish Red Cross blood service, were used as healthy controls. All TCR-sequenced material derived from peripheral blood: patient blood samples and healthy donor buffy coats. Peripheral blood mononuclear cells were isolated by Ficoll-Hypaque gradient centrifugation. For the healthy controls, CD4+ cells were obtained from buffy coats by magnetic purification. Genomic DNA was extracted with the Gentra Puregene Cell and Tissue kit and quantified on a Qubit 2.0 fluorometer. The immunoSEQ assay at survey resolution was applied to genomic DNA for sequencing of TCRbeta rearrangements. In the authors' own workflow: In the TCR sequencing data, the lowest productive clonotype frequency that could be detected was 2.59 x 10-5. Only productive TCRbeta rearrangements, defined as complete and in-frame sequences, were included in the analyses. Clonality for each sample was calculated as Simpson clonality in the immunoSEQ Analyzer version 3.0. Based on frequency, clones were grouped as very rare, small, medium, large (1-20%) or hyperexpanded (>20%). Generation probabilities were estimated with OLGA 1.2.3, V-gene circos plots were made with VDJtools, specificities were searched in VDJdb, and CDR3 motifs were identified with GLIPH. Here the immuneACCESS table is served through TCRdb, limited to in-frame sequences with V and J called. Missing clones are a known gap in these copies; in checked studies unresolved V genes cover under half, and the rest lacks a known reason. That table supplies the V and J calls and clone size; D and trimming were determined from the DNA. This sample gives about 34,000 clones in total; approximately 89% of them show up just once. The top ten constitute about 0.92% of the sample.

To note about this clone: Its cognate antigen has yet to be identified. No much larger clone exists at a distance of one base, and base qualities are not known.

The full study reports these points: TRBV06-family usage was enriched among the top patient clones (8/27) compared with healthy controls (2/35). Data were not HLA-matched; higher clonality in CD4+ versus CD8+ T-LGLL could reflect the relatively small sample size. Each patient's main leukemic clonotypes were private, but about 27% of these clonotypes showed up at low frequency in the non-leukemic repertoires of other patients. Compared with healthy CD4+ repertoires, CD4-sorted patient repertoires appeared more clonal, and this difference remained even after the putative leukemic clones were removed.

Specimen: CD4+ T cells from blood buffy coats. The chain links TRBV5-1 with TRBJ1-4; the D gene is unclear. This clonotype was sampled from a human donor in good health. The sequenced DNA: TGCGCCAGCAGCTTGGCCCTGGGGAGTAATGAAAAACTGTTTTTT. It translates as CASSLALGSNEKLFF.